Given below is one T cell receptor (beta chain) in context. Its antigen is not known. One end of the junction does not line up with germline, which may come from a read error. These data come from a study of long-term antiretroviral therapy in people with HIV. Study conclusions and caveats: With ART, diversity went up but was still lower than in transplant donor controls.

The assay, immunoSEQ v3.0, was run at survey level. It was roughly 40,000-50,000 T-cell genomes per sample that sequencing targeted. Measured with immunoSEQ multiplex PCR; TCRdb has only the in-frame clones, and not every one. The sample has 20,000 to 25,000 clones, around 83% seen once; the top ten hold 5.1%. Source: unsorted PBMCs, taken 3 years after starting antiretroviral therapy. This receptor was identified in a man between 18 and 29 years old with HIV.

CDR3 bases: TGTGCCAGCAGTTTCACCCCGGACAGTGTCTATGGCTGCACCTTC. This encodes CASSFTPDSVYGCTF. This rearrangement joins TRBV28 to TRBJ1-2; D is possibly TRBD1 (6 bases). This CDR3 comprises 15 residues. Germline V gene lookup returns CDR1 MDHEN and CDR2 SYDVKM.